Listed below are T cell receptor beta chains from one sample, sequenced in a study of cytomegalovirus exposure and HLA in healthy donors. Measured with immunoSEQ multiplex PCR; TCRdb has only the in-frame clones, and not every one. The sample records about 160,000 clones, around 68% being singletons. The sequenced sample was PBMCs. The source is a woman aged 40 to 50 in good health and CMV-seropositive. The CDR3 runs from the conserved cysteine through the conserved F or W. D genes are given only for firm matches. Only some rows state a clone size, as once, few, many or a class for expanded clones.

DNA: TGTGCCAGCAGTGATCCCAGCGGGAGCACCGGGACAGATACGCAGTATTTT
CDR3: CASSDPSGSTGTDTQYF
size: -
V: TRBV25-1
D: TRBD2
J: TRBJ2-3

DNA: TGTGCCAGCAGTGTTTCAGTTACGGGACTCTCAAATCAGCCCCAGCATTTT
CDR3: CASSVSVTGLSNQPQHF
size: -
V: TRBV2
D: -
J: TRBJ1-5

DNA: TGTGCCAGCAGCTTATTTGGACAGGGGACCGGGGAGCTGTTTTTT
CDR3: CASSLFGQGTGELFF
size: -
V: TRBV7-2
D: TRBD1
J: TRBJ2-2

DNA: TGTGCCAGCTTCCACAACCCTCAGCCCCAGCATTTT
CDR3: CASFHNPQPQHF
size: few
V: TRBV18
D: -
J: TRBJ1-5

DNA: TGTGCCAGCAGCGTAGGAGCCGGGGAAAAACTGTTTTTT
CDR3: CASSVGAGEKLFF
size: -
V: TRBV9
D: -
J: TRBJ1-4

DNA: TGTGCCAGCAGCACGGGACTTGGGAGCAATCAGCCCCAGCATTTT
CDR3: CASSTGLGSNQPQHF
size: -
V: TRBV7-2
D: -
J: TRBJ1-5

DNA: TGTGCCAGCAGCCAGGGGGCCGGGAATGAGCAGTTCTTC
CDR3: CASSQGAGNEQFF
size: few
V: TRBV5-6
D: TRBD1
J: TRBJ2-1

DNA: TGTGCCAGCAGCAACCTAGCGGGAGAAGAGACCCAGTACTTC
CDR3: CASSNLAGEETQYF
size: -
V: TRBV7-2
D: TRBD2
J: TRBJ2-5

DNA: TGTGCCAGTACTCCATTGACAGGGGGCGGCTATGGCTACACCTTC
CDR3: CASTPLTGGGYGYTF
size: -
V: TRBV19
D: TRBD1
J: TRBJ1-2

DNA: TGCGCCAGCAGCCGGCAGGGTAGCGAGACCCAGTACTTC
CDR3: CASSRQGSETQYF
size: once
V: TRBV4-3
D: -
J: TRBJ2-5

DNA: TGTGCCAGCAAAAGGACAGGGGATAACTATGGCTACACCTTC
CDR3: CASKRTGDNYGYTF
size: -
V: TRBV6-5
D: TRBD1
J: TRBJ1-2

DNA: TGTGCCAGCAGCTTGGCCCGGGAGGGTACTGAAGCTTTCTTT
CDR3: CASSLAREGTEAFF
size: -
V: TRBV7-2
D: -
J: TRBJ1-1

DNA: TGCGCCAGCAGCCAAGAGGAAGGACTGGGGTATGGCTACACCTTC
CDR3: CASSQEEGLGYGYTF
size: -
V: TRBV4-3
D: -
J: TRBJ1-2

DNA: TGTGCCAGCGGGGGGGGGACAGGGTCCACAGATACGCAGTATTTT
CDR3: CASGGGTGSTDTQYF
size: few
V: TRBV9
D: TRBD1
J: TRBJ2-3

DNA: TGCGCCAGCAGCCAAGTGGACGGGAATGAAGCTTTCTTT
CDR3: CASSQVDGNEAFF
size: few
V: TRBV4-3
D: -
J: TRBJ1-1

DNA: TGTGCCAGCAGCTTATACTCAATCTCGGGGGACCCTGAAGCTTTCTTT
CDR3: CASSLYSISGDPEAFF
size: -
V: TRBV7-3
D: -
J: TRBJ1-1

DNA: TGTGCCAGCAGAGGACGGGGGACCCCCTACGAGCAGTACTTC
CDR3: CASRGRGTPYEQYF
size: -
V: TRBV7-2
D: -
J: TRBJ2-7

DNA: TGCGCCAGCAGCTTGGGTCGGGAGGGTGGGGAGCAGTTCTTC
CDR3: CASSLGREGGEQFF
size: -
V: TRBV5-1
D: TRBD2
J: TRBJ2-1

DNA: TGTGCCAGCAGTTTACCCTCGACACCATTCACTGAAGCTTTCTTT
CDR3: CASSLPSTPFTEAFF
size: -
V: TRBV28
D: -
J: TRBJ1-1

DNA: TGTGCCAGCAGTTCTACGTTTCAGGGAGGGCATTCACCCCTCCACTTT
CDR3: CASSSTFQGGHSPLHF
size: -
V: TRBV27
D: -
J: TRBJ1-6

DNA: TGTGCCAGCAGTTCGGGACAGGGCCTCTACGAGCAGTACTTC
CDR3: CASSSGQGLYEQYF
size: once
V: TRBV27
D: TRBD1
J: TRBJ2-7

DNA: TGCGCCAGCAGCTTGGATGCGGGCCCTTCCTACGAGCAGTACTTC
CDR3: CASSLDAGPSYEQYF
size: -
V: TRBV5-1
D: -
J: TRBJ2-7

DNA: TGTGCCAGCAGTCTTACAGGGCAGAACACTGAAGCTTTCTTT
CDR3: CASSLTGQNTEAFF
size: -
V: TRBV2
D: -
J: TRBJ1-1

DNA: TGTGCCAGCAGCCCCCGAGGGACGGGAGTGGCCTTTGAGCAGTACTTC
CDR3: CASSPRGTGVAFEQYF
size: few
V: TRBV27
D: -
J: TRBJ2-7

DNA: TGTGCCACCGTTCCCCTAAGGGGGCAAAGTTCACCCCTCCACTTT
CDR3: CATVPLRGQSSPLHF
size: -
V: TRBV28
D: TRBD1
J: TRBJ1-6

DNA: TGTGCCAGCAGTGACCAGGGGACAGATACGCAGTATTTT
CDR3: CASSDQGTDTQYF
size: few
V: TRBV2
D: -
J: TRBJ2-3

DNA: TGTGCCAGCAGCTTAGGACTAGCCCACCAAGAGACCCAGTACTTC
CDR3: CASSLGLAHQETQYF
size: -
V: TRBV7-3
D: TRBD2
J: TRBJ2-5

DNA: TGTGCCAGCAGCCAATTGGACAGGACTAGCACAGATACGCAGTATTTT
CDR3: CASSQLDRTSTDTQYF
size: -
V: TRBV5-5
D: TRBD1
J: TRBJ2-3

DNA: TGCAGCGTTGAAGGACAGGGGGGGTTACGAGCTTTCTTT
CDR3: CSVEGQGGLRAFF
size: -
V: TRBV29-1
D: TRBD1
J: TRBJ1-1

DNA: TGTGCCAGCAGCTTAAGCCCAGCGGGTGGCTCCTACAATGAGCAGTTCTTC
CDR3: CASSLSPAGGSYNEQFF
size: -
V: TRBV7-3
D: -
J: TRBJ2-1